What follows are 31 T cell receptor beta chains derived from one specimen sequenced in a study of T cell changes during pregnancy in multiple sclerosis. Repertoires were generated with immunoSEQ multiplex PCR, while TCRdb's copy carries only in-frame clones and drops some. The profile covers nearly 110,000 clones, with less than 95% appearing a single time and roughly 1.6% taken by the ten largest. The starting material was peripheral blood, obtained before pregnancy. These receptor sequences come from a female donor with multiple sclerosis, enrolled in a pregnancy study.

The chain links TRBV6-1 to TRBJ2-5; possible D gene TRBD1, 5 bases. The V gene lost 6 bases and the J gene lost 7 bases, with 12 bases spanning the gap. This CDR3 region has 12 residues. Germline V gene lookup returns CDR1 MNHNS and CDR2 SASEGT. In DNA form, the CDR3 reads TGTGCCAGCAGCCGACAGTTCGGGACCCAGTACTTC. It encodes CASSRQFGTQYF.

This clone was recorded once. The chain has TRBV9 and TRBJ2-3, with 11 bases aligning to TRBD2. The V and J ends lost 4 bases and 0 bases, in that order; junction bases with no gene match: 7. Germline CDR1 SGDLS, CDR2 YYNGEE. The CDR3 is 17 amino acids. The CDR3 region has the DNA TGTGCCAGCAGCTTGGGGACTAGCGGATATAGCACAGATACGCAGTATTTT. Translation gives CASSLGTSGYSTDTQYF.

This clone was observed a handful of times. V gene TRBV5-1 combines with J gene TRBJ2-7, with a weak D call TRBD1 (6 bases). CDR1 SGHRS and CDR2 YFSETQ come from the germline V gene. The V end lost 4 bases, the J end lost 3 bases, and 14 bases lay between the germline ends. The CDR3 sequence is 14 residues long. The CDR3: CASSADSISYEQYF. The CDR3 DNA sequence: TGCGCCAGCAGCGCGGACAGTATCAGCTACGAGCAGTACTTC.

The gene calls are TRBV7-2 and TRBJ2-5; no clear D gene. Trimming removed 1 base at V and 8 bases at J, with 8 bases between. Germline V CDR1 and CDR2: SGHTA, FQGNSA. The CDR3 consists of 12 residues. CDR3 in amino acids: CASSLDFTTQYF. CDR3 DNA: TGTGCCAGCAGCTTAGACTTTACTACCCAGTACTTC.

This rearrangement joins TRBV5-1 to TRBJ2-1, with 10 bases matching TRBD2. Trimming removed 2 bases from V and 5 bases from J; junction bases left unmatched: 4. CDR1 is SGHRS, CDR2 YFSETQ, per germline. CDR3 length: 15 amino acids. CDR3 sequence: CASSLERGGNNEQFF. Written as DNA, the CDR3 is TGCGCCAGCAGCTTAGAGCGGGGGGGAAACAATGAGCAGTTCTTC. The full variable domain, completed using reference TRBV5-1 and TRBJ2-1, is KAGVTQTPRYLIKTRGQQVTLSCSPISGHRSVSWYQQTPGQGLQFLFEYFSETQRNKGNFPGRFSGRQFSNSRSEMNVSTLELGDSALYLCASSLERGGNNEQFFGPGTRLTVL.

This sequence joins TRBV6-5 and TRBJ2-7; 9 bases line up with TRBD2. This CDR3 is built from 15 residues. The trim removed 2 bases at V and 4 bases at J, leaving 6 bases unmatched. CDR1 is MNHEY and CDR2 is SVGAGI in the germline V gene. The CDR3 sequence is CASSYRGGARYEQYF. CDR3 nucleotide sequence: TGTGCCAGCAGTTACCGCGGGGGGGCGAGGTACGAGCAGTACTTC.

The chain links TRBV6-5 to TRBJ1-4, with TRBD1 matching 8 bases. The length of the CDR3 is 15 residues. Germline V gene sequence: CDR1 MNHEY, CDR2 SVGAGI. The V segment lost 6 bases and the J segment 4 bases; nucleotides outside the gene matches: 7. Here the CDR3 reads CASRLDRGVNEKLFF. The CDR3 DNA is TGTGCCAGCAGGCTTGACAGGGGCGTTAATGAAAAACTGTTTTTT.

The chain recombines TRBV7-2 with TRBJ2-3; 7 bases line up with TRBD1. The CDR3 is 15 amino acids. With V trimmed by 4 bases and J by 2 bases, 6 bases remained unmatched. The germline V gene encodes CDR1 SGHTA and CDR2 FQGNSA. CDR3 in DNA: TGTGCCAGCAGCTACAGGGGCAGGGACACAGATACGCAGTATTTT. Its protein product is CASSYRGRDTDTQYF.

CDR3 sequence: CASSPRQGESEAFF. The CDR3 region has the DNA TGTGCCAGCAGCCCCAGACAGGGGGAGTCTGAAGCTTTCTTT. The V call is TRBV9, the J call TRBJ1-1, with 9 positions matching TRBD1. CDR1 is SGDLS, CDR2 YYNGEE, per germline. Trimming removed 4 bases from V and 6 bases from J; junction bases left unmatched: 7. The CDR3 spans 14 residues.

The CDR3 sequence is CASSLGGTSGSWDEQFF. In DNA, the CDR3 is TGTGCCAGCAGCTTAGGAGGGACTAGCGGGAGTTGGGATGAGCAGTTCTTC. The gene calls are TRBV11-3 and TRBJ2-1; 14 nucleotides align to TRBD2. Trimming cost V 1 base and J 8 bases; bases outside gene matches: 7. CDR1 is SGHNT and CDR2 is YENEEA in the germline V gene. The CDR3 is made up of 17 amino acids.

This clone has more than one count but fewer than ten. This chain links TRBV9 with TRBJ2-2, with D possibly TRBD1 on 5 matching bases. From germline, CDR1 is SGDLS and CDR2 YYNGEE. Trimming took off 4 bases at V and 1 base at J, with 8 bases between the two ends. CDR3 size: 14 residues. In nucleotides, the CDR3 is TGTGCCAGCAGCTCTACAGGGAACACCGGGGAGCTGTTTTTT. Encoded protein: CASSSTGNTGELFF.

The chain couples TRBV19 to TRBJ1-5; 8 nucleotides agree with TRBD1. Trimming at V came to 10 bases and at J to 8 bases, leaving 7 bases not matched to a gene. The germline V gene has CDR1 LNHDA and CDR2 SQIVND (reference sequence). The CDR3 extends over 12 amino acids. This chain's CDR3 is CATQDREKPQHF. As DNA, the CDR3 is TGTGCCACCCAGGACAGGGAAAAGCCCCAGCATTTT.

The rearrangement links TRBV19 to TRBJ2-6, with TRBD1 matching 10 bases. The germline V gene has CDR1 LNHDA and CDR2 SQIVND (reference sequence). The CDR3 spans 16 residues. V lost 11 bases, J lost 2 bases, and 9 bases stayed unmatched. CDR3 protein: CACRGQGFPGANVLTF. DNA of the CDR3: TGTGCCTGCAGGGGACAGGGGTTTCCTGGGGCCAACGTCCTGACTTTC.

V gene TRBV4-3 combines with J gene TRBJ2-1; 7 bases map to TRBD2. CDR1 LGHNA and CDR2 YSLEER come from the germline V gene. V shed 0 bases, J shed 6 bases, and the junction held 8 bases outside the gene matches. CDR3 length: 16 amino acids. Here the CDR3 DNA reads TGCGCCAGCAGCCAAGATTTGTCGGGGGGTTTCAATGAGCAGTTCTTC. This encodes CASSQDLSGGFNEQFF.

The genes are TRBV2 and TRBJ2-1, with TRBD1 matching 7 bases. Germline values: CDR1 SNHLY, CDR2 FYNNEI. The length of the CDR3 is 15 residues. Trimming cost V 4 bases and J 3 bases; bases outside gene matches: 6. The CDR3 DNA reads TGTGCCAGCAGTGGCGACAGGGTGGACTACAATGAGCAGTTCTTC. Protein product: CASSGDRVDYNEQFF.

J is TRBJ1-6 and V is TRBV5-4; D is unresolved. Per the germline V gene, CDR1 is SGHNT and CDR2 is YYREEE (reference sequence). Trimming took 4 bases from V and 2 from J, leaving 13 bases between them. This CDR3 spans 16 amino acids. This CDR3 is CASSDSTSAYNSPLHF. In nucleotides, the CDR3 is TGTGCCAGCAGCGATTCGACATCAGCCTATAATTCACCCCTCCACTTT.

The chain carries TRBV29-1 and TRBJ2-7; 7 positions match TRBD1. V trimming: 3 bases; J trimming: 1 base; junction bases outside the gene matches: 9. CDR3 length: 15 amino acids. Germline loops: CDR1 SQVTM, CDR2 ANQGSEA. The CDR3 loop is CSVDAAGRGSYEQYF. The CDR3 DNA reads TGCAGCGTTGATGCTGCTGGCAGGGGGTCCTACGAGCAGTACTTC.

The chain combines TRBV7-9 with TRBJ1-6; TRBD1 aligns across 9 bases. Looked up from germline, CDR1 is SEHNR and CDR2 is FQNEAQ (reference sequence). The CDR3 extends over 15 amino acids. Trimming at V came to 3 bases and at J to 6 bases, leaving 3 bases not matched to a gene. As DNA, the CDR3 is TGTGCCAGCAGCTTGGGGGACAGGGTTAATTCACCCCTCCACTTT. Protein: CASSLGDRVNSPLHF.

This chain connects TRBV6-1 to TRBJ1-2; 10 bases are shared with TRBD1. After removal of 6 bases from V and 6 bases from J, the junction contained 4 bases not matched to a gene. The CDR3 covers 13 residues. Looked up from germline, CDR1 is MNHNS and CDR2 is SASEGT. The CDR3 spells CASSQGQGDGYTF. DNA for the CDR3: TGTGCCAGCAGCCAAGGACAGGGGGATGGCTACACCTTC.

V usage is TRBV5-1 and J usage is TRBJ1-2; D gene ambiguous. Trimming stripped 0 bases from V and 4 bases from J, with 10 bases between. The germline CDR1 and CDR2 sequences are SGHRS and YFSETQ. There are 14 residues in the CDR3. The CDR3 DNA reads as TGCGCCAGCAGCTTGGATACAGACGCCTATGGCTACACCTTC. Amino acids: CASSLDTDAYGYTF.

V gene TRBV6-1 combines with J gene TRBJ2-7; 8 nucleotides agree with TRBD2. The CDR3 length is 15 residues. Germline assignment: CDR1 MNHNS and CDR2 SASEGT. Trimming took 3 bases from V and 1 from J; bases not matched to a gene: 5. This CDR3 is CASSESGSRSYEQYF. Written as DNA, the CDR3 is TGTGCCAGCAGTGAGAGCGGGAGTAGGTCCTACGAGCAGTACTTC.

The chain recombines TRBV30 with TRBJ2-5; 9 positions match TRBD1. After removal of 0 bases from V and 5 bases from J, the junction contained 4 bases not matched to a gene. Germline CDR1 reads GTSNPN; CDR2 reads SVGIG (reference sequence). The CDR3 totals 14 residues. CDR3 in amino acids: CAWSVPGQGETQYF. The CDR3 DNA reads as TGTGCCTGGAGTGTACCTGGACAGGGGGAGACCCAGTACTTC. The whole variable domain, filled in from reference TRBV30 and TRBJ2-5, reads SQTIHQWPATLVQPVGSPLSLECTVEGTSNPNLYWYRQAAGRGLQLLFYSVGIGQISSEVPQNLSASRPQDRQFILSSKKLLLSDSGFYLCAWSVPGQGETQYFGPGTRLLVL.

The chain carries TRBV7-2 and TRBJ2-7; 7 bases line up with TRBD1. V was clipped by 1 base and J by 2 bases; unmatched bases: 5. This CDR3 spans 15 amino acids. Germline values: CDR1 SGHTA, CDR2 FQGNSA. The CDR3 nucleotides read TGTGCCAGCAGCTTAGTCGGGACAGTGACCTACGAGCAGTACTTC. Its protein product is CASSLVGTVTYEQYF. Full variable domain (remainder filled in from reference TRBV7-2 and TRBJ2-7): GAGVSQSPSNKVTEKGKDVELRCDPISGHTALYWYRQSLGQGLEFLIYFQGNSAPDKSGLPSDRFSAERTGGSVSTLTIQRTQQEDSAVYLCASSLVGTVTYEQYFGPGTRLTVT.

This clone has a handful of counts. This chain joins TRBV19 and TRBJ1-1; the D gene is possibly TRBD1 (5 bases). Deletions cut 6 bases from V and 2 bases from J, with 10 bases between. Germline assignment: CDR1 LNHDA and CDR2 SQIVND (reference sequence). This CDR3 is 13 amino acids long. The CDR3 reads CASRTTANTEAFF. The DNA of the CDR3 is TGTGCCAGTAGGACGACAGCTAACACTGAAGCTTTCTTT.

A single count supports this clone. The chain couples TRBV7-8 to TRBJ1-2, with D perhaps matching TRBD1 (6 bases). This CDR3 is built from 15 residues. Per germline, CDR1 SGHVS and CDR2 FQNEAQ. V gave up 1 base and J gave up 8 bases, with 17 bases separating them. CDR3 loop: CASSLVPAQGGGYTF. The CDR3 DNA is TGTGCCAGCAGCTTAGTCCCGGCACAGGGTGGGGGCTACACCTTC.

A remark on this clone: Other DNA sequences in this sample translate to the same CDR3. The chain uses TRBV28 and TRBJ1-5; D is undetermined. The germline CDR1 and CDR2 sequences are MDHEN and SYDVKM. With 5 bases removed from V and 2 bases from J, the gap between germline ends came to 10 bases. The CDR3 is made up of 14 amino acids. CDR3 residues: CASSTGVGNQPQHF. The CDR3 DNA sequence: TGTGCCAGCAGTACCGGGGTAGGCAATCAGCCCCAGCATTTT. Combining the CDR3 with reference TRBV28 and TRBJ1-5 gives the whole variable domain DVKVTQSSRYLVKRTGEKVFLECVQDMDHENMFWYRQDPGLGLRLIYFSYDVKMKEKGDIPEGYSVSREKKERFSLILESASTNQTSMYLCASSTGVGNQPQHFGDGTRLSIL.

The J gene is TRBJ2-7, the V gene TRBV19; TRBD2 aligns across 8 bases. This CDR3 spans 14 amino acids. Trimming removed 10 bases from V and 0 bases from J; junction bases left unmatched: 8. Germline V CDR1 and CDR2: LNHDA, SQIVND (reference sequence). DNA of the CDR3: TGTGCCACCGCTGTCGGGACTAGCTCCTACGAGCAGTACTTC. Its translation: CATAVGTSSYEQYF.

The V call is TRBV11-3, the J call TRBJ2-1; 10 positions match TRBD1. V was pared by 5 bases and J by 13 bases, with 2 bases of the junction left unmatched. The CDR3 runs 11 residues. From germline, CDR1 is SGHNT and CDR2 YENEEA. The CDR3 coding sequence is TGTGCCAGCAGCGACAGGGGGCGCCAGTTCTTC. Protein sequence: CASSDRGRQFF.

The chain carries TRBV20-1 and TRBJ2-7, with unresolved D. CDR1 and CDR2 from the germline V gene are DFQATT and SNEGSKA (reference sequence). The CDR3 totals 10 residues. Trimming took 7 bases from V and 5 from J, leaving 9 bases between them. The CDR3 DNA reads TGCAGTGGGAGAAAAGACGAGCAGTACTTC. Translating gives CSGRKDEQYF.

V usage is TRBV9 and J usage is TRBJ2-1; D ambiguous. V was trimmed by 4 bases and J by 0 bases, leaving 11 bases between them. The CDR3 is 15 residues long. CDR1 and CDR2 from the germline V gene are SGDLS and YYNGEE. CDR3 residues: CASSPTLSSYNEQFF. CDR3 sequence (DNA): TGTGCCAGCAGCCCAACACTAAGCTCCTACAATGAGCAGTTCTTC.

The chain links TRBV27 to TRBJ2-5; TRBD2 matches 11 bases. Germline lookup yields CDR1 MNHEY and CDR2 SMNVEV (reference sequence). This CDR3 is built from 16 residues. The trim removed 5 bases at V and 3 bases at J, leaving 8 bases unmatched. The CDR3 spells CASSPGLAVGEETQYF. CDR3 DNA sequence: TGTGCCAGCAGTCCGGGACTAGCGGTTGGAGAAGAGACCCAGTACTTC.